Each of the 13 T cell receptor beta chains below was sequenced from the same sample in a study of blood T cell repertoires in COVID-19 (dated by TCRdb to about 2020). Library preparation was by the immunoSEQ multiplex PCR assay. The table was pulled from immuneACCESS by TCRdb, which kept in-frame rearrangements only. Such tables lose some clones; where checked, under half of the loss comes from unresolved V genes, and the rest has no known cause. Here the sample has nearly 350,000 clones; about 90% occur a single time. About 6% of the sample goes to the ten largest clones. The specimen was peripheral blood. These receptors were collected from a woman between 50 and 59 years old with COVID-19, enrolled during active disease.

The rearrangement links TRBV19 to TRBJ1-5; 10 bases line up with TRBD1. CDR1 and CDR2 from the germline V gene are LNHDA and SQIVND (reference sequence). V dropped 7 bases and J dropped 2; count of bases not matched to a gene: 2. There are 14 residues in the CDR3. CDR3 sequence (DNA): TGTGCCAGTACCGGGACAGGGGGCAATCAGCCCCAGCATTTT. It specifies CASTGTGGNQPQHF.

This clone was seen a single time. V usage is TRBV6-5 and J usage is TRBJ2-5; tentatively, D is TRBD2 (6 bases). V dropped 6 bases and J dropped 3 bases, with 14 bases sitting between them. Per germline, CDR1 MNHEY and CDR2 SVGAGI. This CDR3 is built from 14 residues. CDR3 coding DNA: TGTGCCAGCAGAAAAGCGGGTAGCGAAGAGACCCAGTACTTC. Residues: CASRKAGSEETQYF.

The chain uses TRBV18 and TRBJ2-7; D gene ambiguous. The V gene's germline CDR1 is KGHSH and CDR2 LQKENI. CDR3 length equals 13 residues. V was shortened by 3 bases and J by 6 bases, with 12 bases between the two germline ends. Written as DNA, the CDR3 is TGTGCCAGCTCACCGGCTAGTTCTTTCGAGCAGTACTTC. Translation gives CASSPASSFEQYF.

The chain uses TRBV7-9 and TRBJ2-7; 7 bases fit TRBD2. The CDR3 loop spans 13 amino acids. The germline V gene encodes CDR1 SEHNR and CDR2 FQNEAQ (reference sequence). Unmatched junction bases numbered 3, after V lost 1 base and J lost 6 bases. The CDR3 bases are TGTGCCAGCAGCTTAGGGGGCGGGGGCGAGCAGTACTTC. Its translation: CASSLGGGGEQYF.

The chain's CDR3 is CASSVRGLNTEAFF. The CDR3 DNA reads as TGTGCCAGCAGTGTTCGGGGTCTGAACACTGAAGCTTTCTTT. V is TRBV2 and J is TRBJ1-1; no clear D gene. This CDR3 is built from 14 residues. With 4 bases removed from V and 0 bases from J, the gap between germline ends came to 9 bases. Germline-derived CDR1 and CDR2 are SNHLY and FYNNEI.

The chain is built from TRBV2 and TRBJ1-1, with 7 bases identical to TRBD1. This CDR3 region has 13 residues. The ends lost 5 bases at V and 4 bases at J; junction bases unmatched: 4. The germline gives CDR1 SNHLY, CDR2 FYNNEI. CDR3 region: CASSTTGSTEAFF. The CDR3 coding sequence is TGTGCCAGCAGTACGACAGGGAGCACTGAAGCTTTCTTT.

This chain joins TRBV24-1 and TRBJ2-1; 11 bases match TRBD1. CDR1 and CDR2 from the germline V gene are KGHDR and SFDVKD. After removal of 4 bases from V and 6 bases from J, the junction contained 4 bases not matched to a gene. This CDR3 region has 15 residues. The CDR3 DNA reads TGTGCCACCAGTGAACCCGGGACAGGGGGCAATGAGCAGTTCTTC. It codes for CATSEPGTGGNEQFF.

V and J are TRBV13 and TRBJ2-1; a weak D match, TRBD1 (5 bases). Trimming left V 2 bases short and J 0 bases short, with 8 bases between. Germline values: CDR1 PRHDT, CDR2 FYEKMQ (reference sequence). The CDR3 is made up of 15 amino acids. The CDR3 reads CASSLTGNSYNEQFF. The CDR3 bases are TGTGCCAGCAGCTTAACAGGAAACTCCTACAATGAGCAGTTCTTC. The whole variable domain, remainder taken from reference TRBV13 and TRBJ2-1, is AAGVIQSPRHLIKEKRETATLKCYPIPRHDTVYWYQQGPGQDPQFLISFYEKMQSDKGSIPDRFSAQQFSDYHSELNMSSLELGDSALYFCASSLTGNSYNEQFFGPGTRLTVL.

This clone was recorded a few times. The rearrangement joins TRBV19 to TRBJ1-5; 8 nucleotides match TRBD1. Trimming removed 6 bases from V and 11 bases from J; junction bases left unmatched: 12. CDR1 and CDR2 from the germline V gene are LNHDA and SQIVND (reference sequence). The CDR3 totals 14 residues. The CDR3 sequence is CASRDRDRTPAQHF. For the CDR3, the DNA is TGTGCCAGTAGAGACCGGGACAGGACCCCGGCCCAGCATTTT.

This clone was recorded only once. The CDR3 DNA is TGTGCCAGCAGTCGGGGGGAGCCATCGAATGAGCAGTTCTTC. Protein product: CASSRGEPSNEQFF. This chain connects TRBV2 to TRBJ2-1; 7 positions match TRBD2. Germline V gene lookup returns CDR1 SNHLY and CDR2 FYNNEI. The CDR3 extends over 14 amino acids. V lost 5 bases, J lost 7 bases, and 8 bases stayed unmatched.

The rearrangement joins TRBV4-2 to TRBJ1-6, with a possible D match to TRBD1 (5 bases). The length of the CDR3 is 16 residues. Trimming removed 1 base from V and 7 bases from J, with 14 bases in between. Germline V gene lookup returns CDR1 LGHNA and CDR2 YNFKEQ. CDR3 loop: CASSQVSGQGNSPLHF. CDR3 nucleotide sequence: TGTGCCAGCAGCCAAGTATCCGGCCAGGGCAATTCACCCCTCCACTTT.

The chain joins TRBV5-1 to TRBJ2-1; maybe TRBD2 (6 bases). CDR3 size: 21 residues. V gave up 0 bases and J gave up 7 bases, with 32 bases separating them. The germline CDR1 and CDR2 sequences are SGHRS and YFSETQ. CDR3 sequence: CASSLEYGDRSGEVFLNEQFF. CDR3 DNA: TGCGCCAGCAGCTTGGAGTATGGGGATCGGAGTGGGGAGGTGTTTTTAAATGAGCAGTTCTTC.

J is TRBJ2-3 and V is TRBV11-2, with 12 bases fitting TRBD2. Losses at the gene ends were 4 bases for V and 5 bases for J; bases not matched to a gene: 7. The CDR3 extends over 16 amino acids. CDR1 SGHAT and CDR2 FQNNGV come from the germline V gene. DNA for the CDR3: TGTGCCAGCAGCTCCATTCGGGGACTAGCGGGAGATACGCAGTATTTT. Protein product: CASSSIRGLAGDTQYF.